These T cell receptor beta chains were read from a single sample in a study of PD-L1 blockade in urothelial cancer. Some clones are missing from TCRdb's copy, which holds only in-frame ones; the method was immunoSEQ multiplex PCR. The profile shows tens of thousands of clones, roughly 82% of them singletons. The material was PBMCs, obtained around atezolizumab (anti-PD-L1) treatment. These receptors all stem from a man between 65 and 85 years old with urothelial cancer. Both conserved end residues are part of each CDR3. The D gene is left open where the match is weak. Size is omitted from some rows. Given values are once, few, many or a class for expanded clones.

-,TRBJ2-2,TRBV18,TRBD1,CASSPGTGGETGELFF,TGTGCCAGCTCACCCGGGACAGGGGGCGAGACCGGGGAGCTGTTTTTT
-,TRBJ1-2,TRBV15,TRBD1,CATSRDAGGAVTGYTF,TGTGCCACCAGCAGAGATGCAGGGGGCGCGGTGACGGGCTACACCTTC
-,TRBJ2-2,TRBV13,-,CASSPGQTEYTGELFF,TGTGCCAGCAGCCCCGGACAGACAGAGTACACCGGGGAGCTGTTTTTT
-,TRBJ2-2,TRBV5-8,-,CASSPLSGWWTGELFF,TGTGCCAGCAGTCCTCTGAGCGGGTGGTGGACCGGGGAGCTGTTTTTT
-,TRBJ2-3,TRBV9,-,CASSADLVDTDTQYF,TGTGCCAGCAGCGCGGATCTAGTAGACACAGATACGCAGTATTTT
-,TRBJ2-2,TRBV29-1,-,CSVETAWTGELFF,TGCAGCGTTGAAACAGCCTGGACCGGGGAGCTGTTTTTT
-,TRBJ2-5,TRBV6-1,-,CASMGSSQETQYF,TGTGCCAGCATGGGTAGCTCTCAAGAGACCCAGTACTTC
-,TRBJ1-6,TRBV30,-,CAWRSGSGLSNSPLHF,TGTGCCTGGAGATCAGGGTCAGGGTTAAGTAATTCACCCCTCCACTTT
medium-sized,TRBJ2-3,TRBV9,TRBD2,CASSVAGTRADTQYF,TGTGCCAGCAGCGTAGCTGGGACTAGGGCAGATACGCAGTATTTT
once,TRBJ2-1,TRBV29-1,TRBD2,CSVSGTSGGHEQFF,TGCAGCGTTTCCGGGACTAGCGGGGGCCATGAGCAGTTCTTC
-,TRBJ2-7,TRBV28,TRBD2,CASSSGLSYEQYF,TGTGCCAGCAGTTCGGGACTATCCTACGAGCAGTACTTC
-,TRBJ1-6,TRBV2,TRBD1,CASSDRTGYNSPLHF,TGTGCCAGCAGTGACAGGACAGGGTATAATTCACCCCTCCACTTT
-,TRBJ2-5,TRBV9,TRBD2,CASSVGGAGDSETQYF,TGTGCCAGCAGCGTAGGGGGAGCGGGAGACTCAGAGACCCAGTACTTC
-,TRBJ1-5,TRBV11-1,-,CASSLRGRGPQHF,TGTGCCAGCAGCTTAAGGGGAAGAGGGCCCCAGCATTTT
-,TRBJ1-1,TRBV7-9,-,CASSSLGGAVNTEAFF,TGTGCCAGCAGCTCCCTTGGAGGGGCGGTGAACACTGAAGCTTTCTTT
-,TRBJ1-1,TRBV7-2,TRBD1,CASSLGGQGTEAFF,TGTGCCAGCAGCTTAGGGGGACAGGGCACTGAAGCTTTCTTT
-,TRBJ2-3,TRBV7-9,-,CASSPGGDTQYF,TGTGCCAGCAGCCCCGGGGGAGATACGCAGTATTTT
-,TRBJ2-5,TRBV11-3,TRBD2,CASSPGTSGRETQYF,TGTGCCAGCAGCCCCGGGACTAGCGGTAGGGAGACCCAGTACTTC
-,TRBJ2-3,TRBV18,-,CASSPVGGQDTQYF,TGTGCCAGCTCACCCGTGGGGGGGCAAGATACGCAGTATTTT
few,TRBJ1-2,TRBV14,TRBD1,CASSPSGTAATF,TGTGCCAGCAGCCCGTCCGGGACAGCCGCCACCTTC
-,TRBJ2-3,TRBV7-2,TRBD2,CASSMTSGGRDTQYF,TGTGCCAGCAGCATGACTAGCGGGGGGCGAGATACGCAGTATTTT
-,TRBJ2-2,TRBV18,TRBD1,CASSPYGTGDMTGELFF,TGTGCCAGCTCACCCTACGGGACAGGGGATATGACCGGGGAGCTGTTTTTT
-,TRBJ1-4,TRBV5-1,-,CASSSQQGTNEKLFF,TGCGCCAGCAGCTCCCAACAGGGAACTAATGAAAAACTGTTTTTT
-,TRBJ1-4,TRBV18,-,CASFNRLGEKLFF,TGTGCCAGCTTTAACCGACTAGGCGAAAAACTGTTTTTT
-,TRBJ2-2,TRBV6-6,-,CASTIRAANTGELFF,TGTGCCAGTACCATAAGAGCGGCGAACACCGGGGAGCTGTTTTTT
few,TRBJ2-1,TRBV5-6,TRBD2,CASSYRGSGSSYNEQFF,TGTGCCAGCAGCTACCGGGGGAGCGGGAGCTCCTACAATGAGCAGTTCTTC
-,TRBJ1-5,TRBV6-1,-,CASSEGTTYSNQPQHF,TGTGCCAGCAGTGAAGGGACAACATATAGCAATCAGCCCCAGCATTTT
-,TRBJ1-3,TRBV11-2,-,CASSLSRLTTTNGNTIYF,TGTGCCAGCAGCTTATCCCGATTGACTACAACTAACGGAAACACCATATATTTT
-,TRBJ1-5,TRBV28,TRBD1,CASRQDRENTGNQPQHF,TGTGCCAGCCGACAAGACAGGGAGAATACGGGCAATCAGCCCCAGCATTTT
-,TRBJ1-1,TRBV9,-,CASIGAGDTEAFF,TGTGCCAGCATAGGGGCGGGGGACACTGAAGCTTTCTTT
-,TRBJ2-6,TRBV18,TRBD1,CASSPNTLETGASGANVLTF,TGTGCCAGCTCACCCAACACACTAGAAACAGGGGCCTCGGGGGCCAACGTCCTGACTTTC
few,TRBJ1-5,TRBV7-2,-,CASSLSSTANQPQHF,TGTGCCAGCAGCTTATCCTCGACAGCTAATCAGCCCCAGCATTTT
-,TRBJ2-2,TRBV5-6,-,CASSLGGPGELFF,TGTGCCAGCAGCTTGGGCGGGCCCGGGGAGCTGTTTTTT
few,TRBJ1-1,TRBV18,-,CASSPNRNTEAFF,TGTGCCAGCTCACCAAACAGGAACACTGAAGCTTTCTTT
-,TRBJ2-1,TRBV18,-,CASSRNADYNEQFF,TGTGCCAGCTCTCGGAACGCGGACTACAATGAGCAGTTCTTC
once,TRBJ1-2,TRBV7-9,-,CASSLRGSNYGYTF,TGTGCCAGCAGCCTCAGGGGATCTAACTATGGCTACACCTTC
-,TRBJ2-3,TRBV4-3,TRBD2,CASSLSGTSGTTDTQYF,TGCGCCAGCAGCCTTTCCGGGACTAGCGGAACCACAGATACGCAGTATTTT